This T cell receptor (beta chain) was captured in a study of T cells expressing NK-cell markers. Across the whole study: TCR beta repertoires came from sorted CD3+CD56+NKG2C+, CD3+CD56+NKG2C- and CD3+CD56-NKG2C+ T cells. General observations from the study: Among CD8+ T cells from six donors, dominant NKG2C+ clonotypes accounted for roughly 1.0-7.0%. One observes that, in a few donors, these clonotypes were also the leading ones within the CD3+CD56-NKG2C+ fraction.

CDR3 length: 15 amino acids. The germline V gene encodes CDR1 GTSNPN and CDR2 SVGIG (reference sequence). In generating TCR beta cDNA, 5'RACE template switching with UMIs was used. After re-calling the 5' RACE reads, TCRdb lists one entry per CDR3 protein, DNA absent. The sample table includes about 460,000 distinct CDR3 sequences. Details on this clonotype: The antigen remains undetermined.

The gene calls are TRBV30 and TRBJ2-1; TCRdb's D gene call, TRBD1, goes unchecked for lack of DNA. The sequence derives from a woman between 45 and 60 years old in good health. Sequencing used blood T cells: a sorted CD56 or NKG2C T cell subset, CD4+ or CD8+ T cells, or bulk PBMC T cells (not recorded which). The CDR3 reads CAWDLGGGPNNEQFF.